These 10 T cell receptor beta chains came from one sample sequenced in a study of shared clonotypes between healthy human individuals. Assay used: immunoSEQ multiplex PCR; TCRdb lists only in-frame clones, some missing. The sample carries over 850,000 clones, roughly 74% recorded once. The sample taken for sequencing was memory CD4+ T cells from PBMCs. As for subset: CD45RA-negative fraction. Receptors originate from a man aged 18 to 35 in good health. Some clones in this sample may be carry-over from other donors' samples.

V is TRBV18 and J is TRBJ2-1; possibly TRBD1 for D (6 bases). Trimming took 3 bases from V and 10 from J, leaving 22 bases between them. CDR1 KGHSH and CDR2 LQKENI come from the germline V gene. The length of the CDR3 is 16 residues. Written as DNA, the CDR3 is TGTGCCAGCTCACCGGCATTCAGGGACACCCCCCACGAGCAGTTCTTC. Translating gives CASSPAFRDTPHEQFF.

V and J are TRBV5-5 and TRBJ2-5; D is perhaps TRBD1 (6 bases). The CDR3 contains 16 residues. Between the trimmed V and J ends, which lost 0 bases and 5 bases, there was a span of 17 bases. Per germline, CDR1 SGHKS and CDR2 YYEKEE (reference sequence). The CDR3 bases are TGTGCCAGCAGCTTGGCCGTGTCAGGGGCCCAGGAGACCCAGTACTTC. The encoded protein is CASSLAVSGAQETQYF.

The table lists this clone with a count of one. The V and J genes are TRBV29-1 and TRBJ1-1; D ambiguous. Per germline, CDR1 SQVTM and CDR2 ANQGSEA. The CDR3 spans 13 residues. V was clipped by 4 bases and J by 0 bases, with 9 bases between them. CDR3 sequence (DNA): TGCAGCGTTGTAAGGAATTTGAACACTGAAGCTTTCTTT. This translates into CSVVRNLNTEAFF.

In its sample, this clone was seen once. The V call is TRBV28, the J call TRBJ2-3; TRBD1 aligns across 10 bases. The CDR3 has 17 amino acids. V lost 5 bases to trimming and J lost 3 bases; unmatched junction nucleotides: 11. CDR1 is MDHEN, CDR2 SYDVKM, per germline. CDR3: CASSPLLGTGATDTQYF. The CDR3 DNA is TGTGCCAGCAGTCCTCTCCTCGGGACAGGGGCAACAGATACGCAGTATTTT.

CDR3 amino acids: CASGLYPMNTEAFF. The CDR3 DNA sequence: TGTGCTAGTGGTTTGTACCCTATGAACACTGAAGCTTTCTTT. The V and J genes are TRBV12-5 and TRBJ1-1; D remains unclear. Trimming left V 2 bases short and J 0 bases short, with 7 bases between. The CDR3 extends over 14 amino acids. CDR1 and CDR2 (germline): LGHNT, FRNRAP.

The V and J genes are TRBV5-1 and TRBJ1-3; D not resolved. Trimming took 2 bases from V and 0 from J, leaving 9 bases between them. CDR1 is SGHRS, CDR2 YFSETQ, per germline. This CDR3 has 15 amino acids. The DNA for the CDR3 is TGCGCCAGCAGCTTAGACTTGAGCTCTGGAAACACCATATATTTT. Its translation: CASSLDLSSGNTIYF. Variable domain in full (rest from reference TRBV5-1 and TRBJ1-3): KAGVTQTPRYLIKTRGQQVTLSCSPISGHRSVSWYQQTPGQGLQFLFEYFSETQRNKGNFPGRFSGRQFSNSRSEMNVSTLELGDSALYLCASSLDLSSGNTIYFGEGSWLTVV.

This chain links TRBV5-4 with TRBJ2-3; 7 nucleotides align to TRBD2. The CDR3 is 14 residues long. V dropped 6 bases and J dropped 3; count of bases not matched to a gene: 7. Germline values: CDR1 SGHNT, CDR2 YYREEE (reference sequence). For the CDR3, the DNA is TGTGCCAGCAACCCGGGGGGTGGGACAGATACGCAGTATTTT. It yields the protein CASNPGGGTDTQYF.

This clone was seen more than once but under ten times. The chain carries TRBV5-5 and TRBJ2-1; D unclear. This CDR3 has 15 amino acids. Trimming pared 4 bases from V and 4 bases from J, leaving 15 bases between. The germline V gene has CDR1 SGHKS and CDR2 YYEKEE (reference sequence). This chain's CDR3 is CASSPRWAAYNEQFF. The CDR3 region has the DNA TGTGCCAGCAGCCCCCGGTGGGCAGCTTACAATGAGCAGTTCTTC. Using reference TRBV5-5 and TRBJ2-1 for the parts outside the CDR3, the full variable domain is DAGVTQSPTHLIKTRGQQVTLRCSPISGHKSVSWYQQVLGQGPQFIFQYYEKEERGRGNFPDRFSARQFPNYSSELNVNALLLGDSALYLCASSPRWAAYNEQFFGPGTRLTVL.

This clone was seen once. The J gene is TRBJ2-7, the V gene TRBV2; the match to TRBD1 covers 8 bases. J was trimmed by 0 bases and V by 6 bases; bases with no gene match: 13. The germline CDR1 and CDR2 sequences are SNHLY and FYNNEI. The CDR3 consists of 17 residues. CDR3 in DNA: TGTGCCAGCAGAATGATACCGGGACAGGCTAACTCCTACGAGCAGTACTTC. This translates into CASRMIPGQANSYEQYF.

The chain employs TRBV6-4 and TRBJ2-2; tentative D call: TRBD2 (5 bases). Trimming shortened V by 11 bases and J by 6 bases, and 22 bases separated the two germline ends. The CDR3 consists of 15 residues. Germline-derived CDR1 and CDR2 are MRHNA and SNTAGT. The CDR3: CAGRQGSGSPGELFF. Written as DNA, the CDR3 is TGTGCCGGCCGCCAAGGGTCGGGGTCCCCCGGGGAGCTGTTTTTT.